These 8 T cell receptor beta chains came from one sample sequenced in a study of metastatic and nonmetastatic thyroid tumors. Nobody among the patients had been given any treatment before thyroid surgery. TCRdb called clones again from the PCR reads with MiXCR. The sample holds roughly 9,700 clones, around 29% seen once. Source material: tumor tissue. The receptors stem from a female donor with papillary thyroid cancer or a benign thyroid nodule (not recorded which). Some clones in this sample may be carry-over from other donors' samples.

This clone has just one count. The chain uses TRBV5-1 and TRBJ1-2; D may be TRBD1 (5 bases). This CDR3 contains 14 residues. Germline V gives CDR1 SGHRS, CDR2 YFSETQ. V was cut by 5 bases and J by 4 bases, with 15 bases left in between. In nucleotides, the CDR3 is TGCGCCAGCAGTTATGGGGCAGGGAGCTATGGCTACACCTTC. This gives the protein CASSYGAGSYGYTF.

V gene TRBV6-2 or TRBV6-3 combines with J gene TRBJ2-1; the D gene is possibly TRBD2 (5 bases). CDR3 length: 17 amino acids. Trimming took 6 bases from V and 0 from J, leaving 18 bases between them. CDR1 is MNHEY and CDR2 is SVGEGT in the germline V gene. Here the CDR3 reads CASSVWLGGLSYNEQFF. CDR3 bases: TGTGCCAGCAGCGTGTGGTTAGGCGGACTCTCCTACAATGAGCAGTTCTTC.

The sample holds a few counts of this clone. The chain combines TRBV6-1 with TRBJ2-2, with no clear D. V lost 6 bases to trimming and J lost 2 bases, with 10 bases between them. The CDR3 is made up of 14 amino acids. Per the germline V gene, CDR1 is MNHNS and CDR2 is SASEGT. CDR3 DNA: TGTGCCAGCAGCCAGGCCCCAAACACCGGGGAGCTGTTTTTT. Protein: CASSQAPNTGELFF.

This clone showed up just once. CDR3 sequence: CSANRGMYQPQHF. CDR3 bases: TGCAGTGCTAACAGGGGGATGTATCAGCCCCAGCATTTT. The gene calls are TRBV20-1 and TRBJ1-5; 8 bases align to TRBD1. V lost 4 bases, J lost 5 bases, and 4 bases stayed unmatched. Germline CDR1 is DFQATT and CDR2 is SNEGSKA (reference sequence). The CDR3 runs 13 residues.

This clone appeared a single time. The rearrangement joins TRBV7-2 to TRBJ1-2; maybe TRBD1 (5 bases). Germline loops: CDR1 SGHTA, CDR2 FQGNSA. The V end was cut by 6 bases, the J end by 8 bases, with 25 bases between. The CDR3 contains 16 residues. CDR3 sequence: CASSYRQREGRPGYTF. For the CDR3, the DNA is TGTGCCAGCAGTTACCGACAGCGGGAAGGCCGACCGGGCTACACCTTC. The entire variable domain, with the rest obtained from reference TRBV7-2 and TRBJ1-2, is as follows: GAGVSQSPSNKVTEKGKDVELRCDPISGHTALYWYRQSLGQGLEFLIYFQGNSAPDKSGLPSDRFSAERTGGSVSTLTIQRTQQEDSAVYLCASSYRQREGRPGYTFGSGTRLTVV.

This clone was seen only once. V gene TRBV5-8 combines with J gene TRBJ1-2, with D perhaps TRBD1 (5 bases). Trimming pared 4 bases from V and 4 bases from J, leaving 17 bases between. Per germline, CDR1 SGHTS and CDR2 YDEGEE. The CDR3 extends over 15 amino acids. The chain's CDR3 is CASSEAGMGAYGYTF. CDR3 bases: TGTGCCAGCAGCGAAGCAGGGATGGGTGCCTATGGCTACACCTTC.

This clone was seen a few times. The rearrangement joins TRBV19 to TRBJ2-7, with TRBD1 identical over 8 bases. This CDR3 is 14 amino acids long. With V trimmed by 3 bases and J by 5 bases, 6 bases remained unmatched. The germline CDR1 and CDR2 sequences are LNHDA and SQIVND (reference sequence). The DNA for the CDR3 is TGTGCCAGTAGTATTATCCAGGGGGCCAACGAGCAGTACTTC. Its protein is CASSIIQGANEQYF. Variable domain in full (rest from reference TRBV19 and TRBJ2-7): DGGITQSPKYLFRKEGQNVTLSCEQNLNHDAMYWYRQDPGQGLRLIYYSQIVNDFQKGDIAEGYSVSREKKESFPLTVTSAQKNPTAFYLCASSIIQGANEQYFGPGTRLTVT.

This clone was seen many times. The rearrangement joins TRBV9 to TRBJ2-5, with 9 positions matching TRBD2. V shed 7 bases, J shed 8 bases, and the junction held 9 bases outside the gene matches. This CDR3 contains 13 residues. CDR1 and CDR2 from the germline V gene are SGDLS and YYNGEE. CDR3 residues: CASCLGLAGTQYF. Written as DNA, the CDR3 is TGTGCCAGCTGTTTGGGGCTAGCGGGAACCCAGTACTTC.